These T cell receptor beta chains were read from a single sample in a study of beta chain features in type 1 diabetes. Sequencing was performed with immunoSEQ multiplex PCR; in TCRdb, only in-frame clones are kept and a portion is missing. The sample consists of 250,000 to 350,000 clones, approximately 15% of them appearing once. Material: naive CD4+ T cells from blood. All receptors come from a man between 18 and 35 years old with type 1 diabetes. The CDR3 runs from the conserved cysteine through the conserved F or W. A D gene is named only where the DNA matches it firmly. Only some rows state a clone size, as once, few, many or a class for expanded clones.

D gene	clone size	V gene	J gene	CDR3 protein	CDR3 DNA
NA	NA	TRBV11-2	TRBJ2-5	CASRHKQGDQETQYF	TGTGCCAGCAGGCACAAACAGGGAGACCAAGAGACCCAGTACTTC
TRBD1	NA	TRBV10-3	TRBJ1-5	CAISESRTGVNQPQHF	TGTGCCATCAGTGAGTCAAGGACAGGCGTGAATCAGCCCCAGCATTTT
TRBD1	few	TRBV10-3	TRBJ1-5	CAIRQGIGQPQHF	TGTGCCATCAGACAGGGGATCGGTCAGCCCCAGCATTTT
TRBD2	NA	TRBV11-2	TRBJ2-3	CASSSPGTSPTDTQYF	TGTGCCAGCAGTTCCCCCGGGACTAGCCCCACAGATACGCAGTATTTT
NA	NA	TRBV28	TRBJ2-5	CASSSLGLGQETQYF	TGTGCCAGCAGTTCCTTGGGACTCGGTCAAGAGACCCAGTACTTC
NA	few	TRBV7-2	TRBJ2-1	CASSLAGRSARGRIEQFF	TGTGCCAGCAGCTTAGCCGGGAGAAGTGCGCGGGGGCGTATTGAGCAGTTCTTC
NA	NA	TRBV19	TRBJ1-5	CASSRLQGHSNQPQHF	TGTGCCAGTAGCCGTCTGCAGGGACATAGCAATCAGCCCCAGCATTTT
NA	NA	TRBV28	TRBJ2-5	CASSLARGIGETQYF	TGTGCCAGCAGTTTAGCGCGGGGTATCGGAGAGACCCAGTACTTC
TRBD2	few	TRBV7-9	TRBJ2-5	CASSYPWGSGKARVETQYF	TGTGCCAGCAGCTACCCCTGGGGGAGCGGGAAGGCTCGGGTTGAGACCCAGTACTTC
TRBD2	NA	TRBV15	TRBJ2-7	CATSRDRSSGAYEQYF	TGTGCCACCAGCAGAGATAGGTCTAGCGGCGCCTACGAGCAGTACTTC
TRBD1	NA	TRBV5-6	TRBJ2-1	CASSLGQGWNEQFF	TGTGCCAGCAGCTTGGGACAGGGGTGGAATGAGCAGTTCTTC
NA	few	TRBV7-2	TRBJ2-7	CASSMGRSEQYF	TGTGCCAGCAGCATGGGGAGGAGCGAGCAGTACTTC
TRBD2	NA	TRBV7-2	TRBJ2-3	CASSLPPYSGKYPDTQYF	TGTGCCAGCAGCTTACCTCCCTATAGCGGGAAGTATCCAGATACGCAGTATTTT
TRBD2	NA	TRBV9	TRBJ2-5	CASSVAALAGQETQYF	TGTGCCAGCAGCGTAGCAGCCCTAGCGGGACAAGAGACCCAGTACTTC
TRBD1	NA	TRBV30	TRBJ1-2	CAWRRGPGDYGYTF	TGTGCCTGGAGAAGGGGGCCTGGGGACTATGGCTACACCTTC
TRBD2	NA	TRBV7-9	TRBJ2-7	CASSVRRTSNYEQYF	TGTGCCAGCAGCGTCCGTCGGACTAGTAACTACGAGCAGTACTTC
NA	NA	TRBV7-9	TRBJ2-5	CASSRGQSETQYF	TGTGCCAGCAGCCGCGGACAGTCGGAGACCCAGTACTTC
NA	NA	TRBV6-5	TRBJ2-3	CASPGWSMDTQYF	TGTGCCAGCCCGGGGTGGAGCATGGATACGCAGTATTTT
NA	few	TRBV7-9	TRBJ1-2	CASSDAVGGVYGYTF	TGTGCCAGCTCTGACGCGGTCGGGGGGGTCTATGGCTACACCTTC
TRBD2	NA	TRBV29-1	TRBJ2-7	CSVIIRGLAGGVSLEQYF	TGCAGCGTTATAATACGCGGACTAGCGGGAGGTGTATCGTTGGAGCAGTACTTC
NA	few	TRBV5-1	TRBJ2-5	CASSLVLQETQYF	TGCGCCAGCAGCTTGGTCCTACAAGAGACCCAGTACTTC
NA	NA	TRBV6-1	TRBJ2-6	CASSDFAATGANVLTF	TGTGCCAGCAGTGATTTCGCGGCTACTGGGGCCAACGTCCTGACTTTC
TRBD2	few	TRBV12-5	TRBJ2-5	CASALGGGGQETQYF	TGTGCTAGTGCCCTGGGGGGCGGGGGGCAAGAGACCCAGTACTTC
NA	NA	TRBV5-4	TRBJ2-1	CASSLTGTYNEQFF	TGTGCCAGCAGCTTGACAGGGACCTACAATGAGCAGTTCTTC
NA	NA	TRBV4-1	TRBJ2-4	CASSQPGHRLGNIQYF	TGCGCCAGCAGCCAACCGGGACACCGCCTTGGAAACATTCAGTACTTC
NA	many	TRBV4-3	TRBJ2-7	CASSQDIGREQYF	TGCGCCAGCAGCCAAGATATAGGGAGAGAGCAGTACTTC
TRBD1	NA	TRBV19	TRBJ2-7	CASSQPGQGAYEQYF	TGTGCCAGTAGCCAGCCGGGACAGGGGGCCTACGAGCAGTACTTC
NA	NA	TRBV5-1	TRBJ1-1	CASSFRGRDREAFF	TGCGCCAGCAGCTTTAGGGGAAGAGACAGGGAAGCTTTCTTT
NA	few	TRBV27	TRBJ1-5	CASSLLGPLDQPQHF	TGTGCCAGCAGTTTGCTGGGGCCCCTCGATCAGCCCCAGCATTTT
TRBD2	few	TRBV11-2	TRBJ2-5	CASSLGAGSETQYF	TGTGCCAGCAGCTTAGGAGCGGGGAGCGAGACCCAGTACTTC
NA	few	TRBV18	TRBJ2-2	CAAGTATGELFF	TGTGCCGCGGGAACCGCCACCGGGGAGCTGTTTTTT
TRBD1	few	TRBV29-1	TRBJ2-4	CSALVQGADKNIQYF	TGCAGCGCCCTGGTACAGGGGGCAGACAAAAACATTCAGTACTTC
TRBD1	few	TRBV5-6	TRBJ2-7	CASSWGTGGGYEQYF	TGTGCCAGCAGCTGGGGGACAGGGGGCGGGTACGAGCAGTACTTC
NA	NA	TRBV6-6	TRBJ2-2	CASSRTGRANTGELFF	TGTGCCAGCAGCCGAACAGGGAGGGCGAACACCGGGGAGCTGTTTTTT
TRBD1	few	TRBV28	TRBJ1-1	CASSLRQGEAFF	TGTGCCAGCAGTTTAAGACAGGGGGAAGCTTTCTTT
NA	few	TRBV30	TRBJ1-4	CAWSVGSVRNEKLFF	TGTGCCTGGAGTGTTGGGAGCGTCAGGAATGAAAAACTGTTTTTT
NA	NA	TRBV7-2	TRBJ2-1	CASSSGGSSYNEQFF	TGTGCCAGCAGTTCCGGGGGATCCTCCTACAATGAGCAGTTCTTC
NA	few	TRBV6-1	TRBJ2-3	CASSTRGVADTQYF	TGTGCCAGCAGTACCAGGGGTGTCGCTGATACGCAGTATTTT
NA	few	TRBV18	TRBJ2-7	CASSPSGSYEQYF	TGTGCCAGCTCACCAAGCGGGTCCTACGAGCAGTACTTC
NA	NA	TRBV7-9	TRBJ2-5	CASSLAAGRETQYF	TGTGCCAGCAGCTTAGCGGCGGGGAGAGAGACCCAGTACTTC
TRBD1	NA	TRBV14	TRBJ2-1	CASSRDRDSEQFF	TGTGCCAGCAGTCGGGACAGGGATTCAGAGCAGTTCTTC
TRBD1	NA	TRBV18	TRBJ2-7	CASSPGQGNYEQYF	TGTGCCAGCTCACCGGGACAGGGAAACTACGAGCAGTACTTC
NA	NA	TRBV12-2	TRBJ2-5	CASRLGRCQTQYF	TGTGCAAGTCGCTTAGGTCGGTGCCAGACCCAGTACTTC
NA	few	TRBV2	TRBJ2-2	CASSAGTGELFF	TGTGCCAGCAGTGCCGGGACCGGGGAGCTGTTTTTT
TRBD1	NA	TRBV11-2	TRBJ2-3	CASSPGQGRDTQYF	TGTGCCAGCAGCCCGGGACAGGGACGAGATACGCAGTATTTT
TRBD1	few	TRBV19	TRBJ2-7	CASRDRGHEQYF	TGTGCCAGTAGAGACAGGGGCCACGAGCAGTACTTC
NA	few	TRBV30	TRBJ2-1	CAWSFARATYTYNEQFF	TGTGCCTGGAGTTTCGCCAGGGCCACGTACACCTACAATGAGCAGTTCTTC
NA	NA	TRBV29-1	TRBJ2-3	CSVEEPGDTQYF	TGCAGCGTTGAAGAACCCGGAGATACGCAGTATTTT
NA	few	TRBV5-6	TRBJ2-3	CASRRAGFSTDTQYF	TGTGCCAGCAGGAGAGCGGGCTTTAGCACAGATACGCAGTATTTT
NA	few	TRBV9	TRBJ1-1	CASSVVLMNTEAFF	TGTGCCAGCAGCGTAGTCTTAATGAACACTGAAGCTTTCTTT
TRBD2	few	TRBV5-4	TRBJ2-2	CASSQGLAVNTGELFF	TGTGCCAGCAGCCAGGGACTAGCGGTGAACACCGGGGAGCTGTTTTTT